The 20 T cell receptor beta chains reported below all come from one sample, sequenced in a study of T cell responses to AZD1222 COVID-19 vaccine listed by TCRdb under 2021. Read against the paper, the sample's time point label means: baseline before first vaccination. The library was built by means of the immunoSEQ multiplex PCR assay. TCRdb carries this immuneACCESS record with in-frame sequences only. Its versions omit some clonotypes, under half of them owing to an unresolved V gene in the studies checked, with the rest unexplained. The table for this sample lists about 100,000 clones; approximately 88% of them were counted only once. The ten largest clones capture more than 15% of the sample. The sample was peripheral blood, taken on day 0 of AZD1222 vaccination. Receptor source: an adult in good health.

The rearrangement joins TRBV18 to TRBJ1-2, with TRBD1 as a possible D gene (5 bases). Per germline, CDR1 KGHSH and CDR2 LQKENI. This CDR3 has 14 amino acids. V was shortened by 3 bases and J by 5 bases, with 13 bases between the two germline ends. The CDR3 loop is CASSPYQGEYGYTF. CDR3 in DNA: TGTGCCAGCTCACCTTATCAGGGAGAATATGGCTACACCTTC.

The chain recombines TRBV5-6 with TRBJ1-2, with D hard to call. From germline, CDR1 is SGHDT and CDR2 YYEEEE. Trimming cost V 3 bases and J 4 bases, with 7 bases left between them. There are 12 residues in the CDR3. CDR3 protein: CASSSTVYGYTF. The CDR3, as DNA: TGTGCCAGCAGCTCGACGGTCTATGGCTACACCTTC.

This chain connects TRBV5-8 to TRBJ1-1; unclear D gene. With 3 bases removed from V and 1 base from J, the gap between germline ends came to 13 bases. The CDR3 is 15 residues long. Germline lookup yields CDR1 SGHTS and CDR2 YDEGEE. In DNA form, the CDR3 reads TGTGCCAGCAGCTCCCCCCGGCGAGGGAACACTGAAGCTTTCTTT. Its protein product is CASSSPRRGNTEAFF.

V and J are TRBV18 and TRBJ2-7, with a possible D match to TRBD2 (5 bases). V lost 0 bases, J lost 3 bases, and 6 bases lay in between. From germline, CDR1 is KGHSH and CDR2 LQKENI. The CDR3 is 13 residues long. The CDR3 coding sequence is TGTGCCAGCTCACCACCTGAGGGCTACGAGCAGTACTTC. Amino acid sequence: CASSPPEGYEQYF.

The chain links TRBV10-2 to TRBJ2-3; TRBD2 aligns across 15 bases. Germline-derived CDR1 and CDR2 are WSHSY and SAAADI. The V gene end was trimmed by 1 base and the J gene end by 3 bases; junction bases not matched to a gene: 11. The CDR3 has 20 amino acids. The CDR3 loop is CASSEFKWTSGRAKTDTQYF. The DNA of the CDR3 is TGCGCCAGCAGTGAGTTTAAATGGACTAGCGGGAGGGCCAAAACAGATACGCAGTATTTT.

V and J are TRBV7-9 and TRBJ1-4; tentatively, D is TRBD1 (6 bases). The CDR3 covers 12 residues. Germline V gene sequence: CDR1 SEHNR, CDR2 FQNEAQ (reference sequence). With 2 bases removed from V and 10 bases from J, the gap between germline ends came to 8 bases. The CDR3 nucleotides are TGTGCCAGCAGCTTAAGGGGGGGAAAACTGTTTTTT. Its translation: CASSLRGGKLFF.

CDR3 nucleotide sequence: TGCAGTGCTAGACCCGGGACAGGGGCTTTCTTT. This codes for CSARPGTGAFF. J is TRBJ1-1 and V is TRBV20-1; 9 positions agree with TRBD1. CDR1 and CDR2 (germline): DFQATT, SNEGSKA (reference sequence). V dropped 2 bases and J dropped 11; count of bases not matched to a gene: 3. This CDR3 has 11 amino acids.

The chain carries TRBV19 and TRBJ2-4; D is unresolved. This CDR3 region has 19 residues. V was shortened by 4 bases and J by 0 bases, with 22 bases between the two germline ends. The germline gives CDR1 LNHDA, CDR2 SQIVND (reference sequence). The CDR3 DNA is TGTGCCAGTAGTAAACACGTGAGTCAAGCTCAACTAGCCAAAAACATTCAGTACTTC. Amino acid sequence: CASSKHVSQAQLAKNIQYF.

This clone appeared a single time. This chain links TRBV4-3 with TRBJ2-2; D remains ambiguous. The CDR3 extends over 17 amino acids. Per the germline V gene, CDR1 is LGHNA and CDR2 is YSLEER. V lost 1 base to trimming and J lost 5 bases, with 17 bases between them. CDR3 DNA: TGCGCCAGCAGCCAAGCCACGATATACTTCGGGACCGGGGAGCTGTTTTTT. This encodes CASSQATIYFGTGELFF.

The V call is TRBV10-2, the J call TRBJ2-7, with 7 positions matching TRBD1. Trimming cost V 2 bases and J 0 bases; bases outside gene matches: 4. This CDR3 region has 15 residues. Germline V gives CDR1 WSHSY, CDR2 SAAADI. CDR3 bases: TGCGCCAGCAGTGAGGACAGGGAAGTCTCCTACGAGCAGTACGTC. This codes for CASSEDREVSYEQYV.

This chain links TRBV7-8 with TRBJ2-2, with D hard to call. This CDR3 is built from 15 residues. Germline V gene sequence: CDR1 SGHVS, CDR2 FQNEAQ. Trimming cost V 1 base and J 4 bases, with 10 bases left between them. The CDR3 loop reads CASSLVGQSTGELFF. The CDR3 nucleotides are TGTGCCAGCAGCTTAGTTGGTCAGAGCACCGGGGAGCTGTTTTTT.

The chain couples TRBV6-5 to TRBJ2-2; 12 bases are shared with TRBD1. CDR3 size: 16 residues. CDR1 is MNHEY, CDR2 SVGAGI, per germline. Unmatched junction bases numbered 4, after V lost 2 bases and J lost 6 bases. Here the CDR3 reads CASSYPGTGGPGELFF. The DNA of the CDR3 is TGTGCCAGCAGTTACCCCGGGACAGGGGGCCCCGGGGAGCTGTTTTTT.

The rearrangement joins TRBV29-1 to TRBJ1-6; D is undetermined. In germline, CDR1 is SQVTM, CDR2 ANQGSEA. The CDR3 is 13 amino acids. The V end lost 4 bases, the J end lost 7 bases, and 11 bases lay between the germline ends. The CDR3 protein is CSVVLGQNSPLHF. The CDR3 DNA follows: TGCAGCGTTGTTTTGGGCCAAAATTCACCCCTCCACTTT.

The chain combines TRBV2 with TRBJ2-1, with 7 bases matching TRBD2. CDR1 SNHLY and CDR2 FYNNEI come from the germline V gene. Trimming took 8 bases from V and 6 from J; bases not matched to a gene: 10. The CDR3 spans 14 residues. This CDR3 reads CASVPVGLGNEQFF. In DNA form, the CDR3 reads TGTGCCAGCGTTCCCGTTGGACTAGGCAATGAGCAGTTCTTC.

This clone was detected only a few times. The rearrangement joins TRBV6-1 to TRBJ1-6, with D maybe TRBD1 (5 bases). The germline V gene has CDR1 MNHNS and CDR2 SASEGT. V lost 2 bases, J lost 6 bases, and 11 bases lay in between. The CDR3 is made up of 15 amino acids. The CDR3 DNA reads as TGTGCCAGCAGTGAAAGGAGGGGCATTAATTCACCCCTCCACTTT. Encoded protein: CASSERRGINSPLHF.

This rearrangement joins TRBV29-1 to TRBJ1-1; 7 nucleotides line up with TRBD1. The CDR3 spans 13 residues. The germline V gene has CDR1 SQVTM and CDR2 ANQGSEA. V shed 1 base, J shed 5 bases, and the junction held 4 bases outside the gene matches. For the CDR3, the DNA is TGCAGCGTTGAAGTTGGGACAGTAACTGAAGCTTTCTTT. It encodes CSVEVGTVTEAFF. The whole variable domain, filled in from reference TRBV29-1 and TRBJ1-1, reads SAVISQKPSRDICQRGTSLTIQCQVDSQVTMMFWYRQQPGQSLTLIATANQGSEATYESGFVIDKFPISRPNLTFSTLTVSNMSPEDSSIYLCSVEVGTVTEAFFGQGTRLTVV.

The CDR3 loop is CASSQMDMNTEAFF. In DNA form, the CDR3 reads TGTGCCAGCAGCCAGATGGACATGAACACTGAAGCTTTCTTT. The chain joins TRBV3-1 (or the pseudogene TRBV3-2) to TRBJ1-1; a weak D match, TRBD1 (5 bases). Trimming shortened V by 3 bases and J by 0 bases, and 8 bases separated the two germline ends. In germline, CDR1 is LGHDT, CDR2 YNNKEL (reference sequence). The CDR3 extends over 14 amino acids.

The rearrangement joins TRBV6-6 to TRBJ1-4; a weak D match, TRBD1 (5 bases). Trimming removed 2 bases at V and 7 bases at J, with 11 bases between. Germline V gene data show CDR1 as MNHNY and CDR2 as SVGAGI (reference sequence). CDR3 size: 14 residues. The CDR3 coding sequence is TGTGCCAGCAGTTACGGCCAGGACATTGAAAAACTGTTTTTT. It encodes CASSYGQDIEKLFF.

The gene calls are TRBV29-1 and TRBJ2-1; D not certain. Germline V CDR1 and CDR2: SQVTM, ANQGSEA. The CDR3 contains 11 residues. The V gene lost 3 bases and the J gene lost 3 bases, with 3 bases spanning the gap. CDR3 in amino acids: CSVDHYNEQFF. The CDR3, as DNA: TGCAGCGTTGACCACTACAATGAGCAGTTCTTC.

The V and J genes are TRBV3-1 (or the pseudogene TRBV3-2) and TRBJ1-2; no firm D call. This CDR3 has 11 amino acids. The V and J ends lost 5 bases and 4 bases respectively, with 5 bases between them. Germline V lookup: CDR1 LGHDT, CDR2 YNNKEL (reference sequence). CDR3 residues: CASSYPYGYTF. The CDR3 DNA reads TGTGCCAGCAGCTATCCCTATGGCTACACCTTC.